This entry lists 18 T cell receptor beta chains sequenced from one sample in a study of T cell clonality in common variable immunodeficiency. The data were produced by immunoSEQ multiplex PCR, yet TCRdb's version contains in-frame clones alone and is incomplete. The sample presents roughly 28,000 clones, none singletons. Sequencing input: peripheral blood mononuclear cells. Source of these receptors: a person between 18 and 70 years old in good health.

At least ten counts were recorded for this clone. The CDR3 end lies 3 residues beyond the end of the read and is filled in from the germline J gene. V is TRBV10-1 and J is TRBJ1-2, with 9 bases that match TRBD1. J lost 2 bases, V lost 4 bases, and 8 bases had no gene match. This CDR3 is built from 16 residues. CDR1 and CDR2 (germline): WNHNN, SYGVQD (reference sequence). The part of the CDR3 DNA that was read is TGCGCCAGCAGTGGAGACCCTGGGACAGGGAACTATGGC. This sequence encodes CASSGDPGTGNYG. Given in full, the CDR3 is CASSGDPGTGNYGYTF.

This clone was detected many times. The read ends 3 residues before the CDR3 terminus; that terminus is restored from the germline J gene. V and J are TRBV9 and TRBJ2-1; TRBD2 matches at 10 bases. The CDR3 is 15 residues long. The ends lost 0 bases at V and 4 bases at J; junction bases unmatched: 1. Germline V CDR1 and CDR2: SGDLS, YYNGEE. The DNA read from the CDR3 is TGTGCCAGCAGCGTAGCTAGCGGGGGATACAATGAG. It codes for CASSVASGGYNE. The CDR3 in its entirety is CASSVASGGYNEQFF.

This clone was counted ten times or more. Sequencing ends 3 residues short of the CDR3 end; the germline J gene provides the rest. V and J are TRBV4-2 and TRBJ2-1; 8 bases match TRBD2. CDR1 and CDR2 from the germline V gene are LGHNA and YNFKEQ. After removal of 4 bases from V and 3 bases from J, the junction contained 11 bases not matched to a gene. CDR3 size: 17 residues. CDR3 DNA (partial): TGTGCCAGCAGCCCAAGTGCGGGGGGCCGAGGCTACAATGAG. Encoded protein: CASSPSAGGRGYNE. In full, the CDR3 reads CASSPSAGGRGYNEQFF.

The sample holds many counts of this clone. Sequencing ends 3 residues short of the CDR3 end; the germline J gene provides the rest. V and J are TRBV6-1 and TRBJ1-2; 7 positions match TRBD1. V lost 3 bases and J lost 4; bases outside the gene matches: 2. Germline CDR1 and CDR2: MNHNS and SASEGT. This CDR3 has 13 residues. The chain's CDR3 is CASSETGSYGYTF. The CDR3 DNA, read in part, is TGTGCCAGCAGTGAGACAGGGAGCTATGGC.

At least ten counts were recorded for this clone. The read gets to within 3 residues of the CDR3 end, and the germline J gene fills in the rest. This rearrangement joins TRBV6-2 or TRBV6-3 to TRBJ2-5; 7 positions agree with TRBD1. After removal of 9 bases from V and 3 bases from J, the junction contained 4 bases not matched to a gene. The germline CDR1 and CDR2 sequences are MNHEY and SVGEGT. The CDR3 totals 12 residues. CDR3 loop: CASGDRKETQYF. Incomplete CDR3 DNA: TGTGCCAGTGGGGACAGAAAAGAGACC.

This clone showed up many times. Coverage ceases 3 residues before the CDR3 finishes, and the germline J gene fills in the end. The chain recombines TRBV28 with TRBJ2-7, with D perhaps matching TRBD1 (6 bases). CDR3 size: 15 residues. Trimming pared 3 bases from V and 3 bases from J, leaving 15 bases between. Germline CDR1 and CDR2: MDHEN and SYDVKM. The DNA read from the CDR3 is TGTGCCAGCAGTTTTAAGGGGACACCTCTCTACGAG. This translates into CASSFKGTPLYE. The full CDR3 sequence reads CASSFKGTPLYEQYF.

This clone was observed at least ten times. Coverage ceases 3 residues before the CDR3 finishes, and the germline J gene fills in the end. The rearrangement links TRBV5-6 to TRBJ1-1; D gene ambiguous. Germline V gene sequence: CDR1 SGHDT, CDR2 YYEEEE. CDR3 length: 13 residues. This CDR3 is CASSAAPANGAFF. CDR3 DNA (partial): TGTGCCAGCAGCGCCGCTCCCGCAAATGGC.

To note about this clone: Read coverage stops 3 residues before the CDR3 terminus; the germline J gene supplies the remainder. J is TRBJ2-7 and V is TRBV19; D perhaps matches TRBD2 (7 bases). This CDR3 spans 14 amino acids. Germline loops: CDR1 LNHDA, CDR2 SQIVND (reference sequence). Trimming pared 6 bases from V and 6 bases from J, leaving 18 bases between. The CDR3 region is CASSPGGHASEQYF. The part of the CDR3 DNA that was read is TGTGCCAGTAGCCCGGGGGGACACGCGAGCGAG.

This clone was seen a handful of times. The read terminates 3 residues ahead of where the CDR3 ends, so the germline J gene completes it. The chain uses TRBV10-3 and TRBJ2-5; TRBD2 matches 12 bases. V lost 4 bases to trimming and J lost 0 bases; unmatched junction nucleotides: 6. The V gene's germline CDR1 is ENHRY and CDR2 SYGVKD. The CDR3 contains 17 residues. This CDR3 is CAISGSSGGAHQETQYF. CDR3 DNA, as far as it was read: TGTGCCATCAGTGGGTCTAGCGGGGGGGCCCACCAAGAGACC.

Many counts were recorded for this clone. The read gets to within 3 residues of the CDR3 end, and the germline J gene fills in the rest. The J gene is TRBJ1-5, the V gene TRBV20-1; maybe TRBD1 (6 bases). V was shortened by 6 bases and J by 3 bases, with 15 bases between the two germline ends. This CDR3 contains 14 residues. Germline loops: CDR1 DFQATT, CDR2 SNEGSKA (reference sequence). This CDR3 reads CSAHKGGFNQPQHF. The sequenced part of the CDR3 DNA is TGCAGTGCCCATAAAGGGGGATTCAATCAGCCC.

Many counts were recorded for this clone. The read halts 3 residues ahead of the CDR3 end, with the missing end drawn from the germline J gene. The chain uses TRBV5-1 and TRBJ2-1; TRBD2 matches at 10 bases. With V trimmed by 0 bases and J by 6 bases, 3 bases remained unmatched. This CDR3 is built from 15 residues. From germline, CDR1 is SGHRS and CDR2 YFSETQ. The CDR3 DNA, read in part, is TGCGCCAGCAGCTTGGTTAGCGGGGGGTCCAATGAG. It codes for CASSLVSGGSNE. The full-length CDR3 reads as CASSLVSGGSNEQFF.

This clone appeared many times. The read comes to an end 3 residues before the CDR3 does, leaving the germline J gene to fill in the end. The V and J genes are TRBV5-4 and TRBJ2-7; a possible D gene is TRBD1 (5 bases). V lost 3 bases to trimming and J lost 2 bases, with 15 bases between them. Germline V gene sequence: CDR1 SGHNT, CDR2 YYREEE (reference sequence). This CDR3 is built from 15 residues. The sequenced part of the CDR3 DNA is TGTGCCAGCAGCTCCCGTAGGCAGGGAACCTACGAG. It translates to CASSSRRQGTYE. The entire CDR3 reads CASSSRRQGTYEQYF.

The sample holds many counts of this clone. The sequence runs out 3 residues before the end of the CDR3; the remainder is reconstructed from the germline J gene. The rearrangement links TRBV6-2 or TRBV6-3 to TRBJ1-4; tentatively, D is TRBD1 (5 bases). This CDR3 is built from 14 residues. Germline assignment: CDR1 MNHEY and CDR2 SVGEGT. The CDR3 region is CASRTDPFGKKLFF. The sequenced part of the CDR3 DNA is TGTGCCAGCAGGACAGACCCGTTCGGAAAGAAA.

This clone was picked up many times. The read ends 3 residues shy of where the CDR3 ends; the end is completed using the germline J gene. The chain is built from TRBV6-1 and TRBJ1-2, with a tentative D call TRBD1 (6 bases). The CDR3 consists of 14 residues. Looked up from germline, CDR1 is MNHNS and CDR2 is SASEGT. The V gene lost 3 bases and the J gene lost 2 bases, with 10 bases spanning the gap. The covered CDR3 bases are TGTGCCAGCAGTGACCAGGGGAGCAACTATGGC. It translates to CASSDQGSNYG. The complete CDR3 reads CASSDQGSNYGYTF.

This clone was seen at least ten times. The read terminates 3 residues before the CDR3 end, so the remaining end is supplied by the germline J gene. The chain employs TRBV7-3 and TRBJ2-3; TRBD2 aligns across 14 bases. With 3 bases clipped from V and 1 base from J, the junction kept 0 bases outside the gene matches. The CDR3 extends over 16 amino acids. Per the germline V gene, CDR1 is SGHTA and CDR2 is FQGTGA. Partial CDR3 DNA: TGTGCCAGCAGCTTGGGACTAGCGGGGGGCACAGATACG. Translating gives CASSLGLAGGTDT. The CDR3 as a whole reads CASSLGLAGGTDTQYF. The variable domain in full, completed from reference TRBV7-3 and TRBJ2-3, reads GAGVSQTPSNKVTEKGKYVELRCDPISGHTALYWYRQSLGQGPEFLIYFQGTGAADDSGLPNDRFFAVRPEGSVSTLKIQRTERGDSAVYLCASSLGLAGGTDTQYFGPGTRLTVL.

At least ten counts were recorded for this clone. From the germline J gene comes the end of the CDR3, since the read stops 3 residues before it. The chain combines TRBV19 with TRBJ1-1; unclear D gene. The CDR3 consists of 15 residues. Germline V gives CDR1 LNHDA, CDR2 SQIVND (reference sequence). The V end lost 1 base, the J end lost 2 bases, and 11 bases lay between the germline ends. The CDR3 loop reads CASSIVYRQNTEAFF. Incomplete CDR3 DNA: TGTGCCAGTAGTATAGTCTACAGACAAAACACTGAA.

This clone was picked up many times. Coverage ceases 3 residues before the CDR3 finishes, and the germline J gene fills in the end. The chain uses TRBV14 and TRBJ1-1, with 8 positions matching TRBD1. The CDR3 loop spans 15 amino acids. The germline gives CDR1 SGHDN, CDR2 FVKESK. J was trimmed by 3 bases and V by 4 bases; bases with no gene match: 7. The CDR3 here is CASSPRTGWDTEAFF. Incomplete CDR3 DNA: TGTGCCAGCAGCCCCAGGACAGGGTGGGACACTGAA.

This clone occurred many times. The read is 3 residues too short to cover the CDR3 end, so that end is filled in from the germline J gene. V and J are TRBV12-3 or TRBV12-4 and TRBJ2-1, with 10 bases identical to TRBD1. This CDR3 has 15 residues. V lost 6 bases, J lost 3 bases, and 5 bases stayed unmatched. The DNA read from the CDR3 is TGTGCCAGCAGACCGACAGGGGGCAGCTACAATGAG. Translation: CASRPTGGSYNE. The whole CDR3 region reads CASRPTGGSYNEQFF.